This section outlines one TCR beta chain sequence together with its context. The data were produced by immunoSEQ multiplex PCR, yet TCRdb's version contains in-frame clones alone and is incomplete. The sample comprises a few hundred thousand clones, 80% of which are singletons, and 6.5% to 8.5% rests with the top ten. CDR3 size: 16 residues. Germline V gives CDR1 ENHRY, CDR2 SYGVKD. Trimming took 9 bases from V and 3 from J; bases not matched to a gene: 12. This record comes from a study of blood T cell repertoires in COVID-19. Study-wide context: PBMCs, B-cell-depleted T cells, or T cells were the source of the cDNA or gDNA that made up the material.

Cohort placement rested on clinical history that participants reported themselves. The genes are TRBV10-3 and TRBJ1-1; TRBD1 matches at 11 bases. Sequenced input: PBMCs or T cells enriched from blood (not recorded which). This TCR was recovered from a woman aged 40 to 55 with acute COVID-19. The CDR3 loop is CAMGPGQGAAYTEAFF. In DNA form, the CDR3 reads TGTGCCATGGGCCCCGGACAGGGGGCGGCGTACACTGAAGCTTTCTTT.